Below, 21 T cell receptor beta chains from the same sample are listed, as sequenced in a study of post-analysis software for immune sequencing data. These receptors lack a known antigen. Study conclusions and caveats: Patients had higher frequencies than controls of about five TRBV segments, including TRBV5-6, TRBV5-1 and TRBV20-1.

The library was made from cDNA and included unique molecular identifiers. From the PCR reads, TCRdb called clonotypes with MiXCR, one entry per CDR3 protein. The data contain about 540,000 distinct CDR3 sequences, 30% to 40% of them singletons. Input material: blood. The receptors originated from a girl aged 2 to 17 with multiple sclerosis.

This clonotype was counted at least ten times. This sequence joins TRBV28 and TRBJ1-5; 8 positions agree with TRBD1. The ends lost 11 bases at V and 2 bases at J; junction bases unmatched: 5. The CDR3 has 13 residues. Germline V gives CDR1 MDHEN, CDR2 SYDVKM. DNA for the CDR3: TGTGCCGAGGGACAGGAGGGCAATCAGCCCCAGCATTTT. Translated: CAEGQEGNQPQHF.

The chain recombines TRBV2 with TRBJ2-7; 9 bases map to TRBD1. The CDR3 is 12 residues long. Germline V CDR1 and CDR2: SNHLY, FYNNEI. Trimming at V came to 6 bases and at J to 12 bases, leaving 9 bases not matched to a gene. This CDR3 is CASSLSRDRVYF. In DNA, the CDR3 is TGTGCCAGCAGCTTGTCCAGGGACAGGGTGTACTTC.

V gene TRBV7-8 combines with J gene TRBJ1-2; TRBD1 agrees at 9 bases. Trimming cost V 5 bases and J 6 bases; bases outside gene matches: 4. The CDR3 is made up of 13 amino acids. Germline V CDR1 and CDR2: SGHVS, FQNEAQ. The CDR3 loop is CASSDRTGDGYTF. The CDR3 nucleotides read TGTGCCAGCAGCGACCGGACAGGGGATGGCTACACCTTC.

This clonotype was counted a single time. The chain combines TRBV6-1 with TRBJ2-3, with 7 bases fitting TRBD1. V shed 4 bases, J shed 0 bases, and the junction held 10 bases outside the gene matches. Germline-derived CDR1 and CDR2 are MNHNS and SASEGT. This CDR3 comprises 17 residues. The CDR3 here is CASSALNRGPSTDTQYF. CDR3 bases: TGTGCCAGCAGTGCTCTTAACAGGGGCCCTAGCACAGATACGCAGTATTTT.

The chain combines TRBV5-1 with TRBJ1-5, with D uncertain. In germline, CDR1 is SGHRS, CDR2 YFSETQ. This CDR3 region has 14 residues. V was shortened by 0 bases and J by 4 bases, with 8 bases between the two germline ends. The CDR3 nucleotides are TGCGCCAGCAGCTTGGGGTGGGAAAATCAGCCCCAGCATTTT. Encoded protein: CASSLGWENQPQHF.

This sequence joins TRBV15 and TRBJ1-6; no definite D call. The CDR3 extends over 16 amino acids. The V gene lost 3 bases and the J gene lost 9 bases, with 18 bases spanning the gap. Germline values: CDR1 LNHNV, CDR2 YYDKDF (reference sequence). CDR3 coding DNA: TGTGCCACCAGCAGGATCTGGGTGCCCATAGGTTCACCCCTCCACTTT. It is translated as CATSRIWVPIGSPLHF.

The rearrangement joins TRBV5-1 to TRBJ2-5; D is ambiguous. The DNA matches TRBJ2-7 better at its end, which makes the J call doubtful. Germline V lookup: CDR1 SGHRS, CDR2 YFSETQ. The CDR3 covers 14 residues. The CDR3 DNA reads TGCGCCAGCAGCTCTATAGGGTCTACCTACGAGCAGTACTTC. This codes for CASSSIGSTYEQYF.

There are many counts of this clonotype. This rearrangement joins TRBV12-5 to TRBJ2-7, with 7 bases matching TRBD2. CDR1 is LGHNT, CDR2 FRNRAP, per germline. Trimming cost V 6 bases and J 7 bases; bases outside gene matches: 21. This CDR3 is built from 17 residues. CDR3 protein: CASGGGVSTPILREQYF. In DNA, the CDR3 is TGTGCTAGTGGGGGAGGGGTTTCGACTCCAATCTTGAGGGAGCAGTACTTC.

This clonotype showed up many times. The rearrangement uses TRBV9 and TRBJ1-1, with D tentatively TRBD1 (5 bases). Germline V gives CDR1 SGDLS, CDR2 YYNGEE. The CDR3 consists of 13 residues. V dropped 2 bases and J dropped 1 base, with 6 bases sitting between them. The CDR3 here is CASSVQGNTEAFF. DNA of the CDR3: TGTGCCAGCAGCGTGCAGGGGAACACTGAAGCTTTCTTT.

This clonotype was seen only a few times. The chain recombines TRBV2 with TRBJ1-2, with D perhaps matching TRBD1 (5 bases). V dropped 0 bases and J dropped 4 bases, with 12 bases sitting between them. Looked up from germline, CDR1 is SNHLY and CDR2 is FYNNEI. The CDR3 totals 15 residues. The CDR3: CASSEAYRGSYGYTF. CDR3 coding DNA: TGTGCCAGCAGTGAAGCTTATAGGGGTTCCTATGGCTACACCTTC.

This clonotype has ten or more counts. The chain has TRBV12-3 or TRBV12-4 and TRBJ2-7; D uncertain. This CDR3 spans 12 amino acids. Deletions cut 5 bases from V and 3 bases from J, with 8 bases between. The CDR3 DNA sequence: TGTGCCAGCAGTCCTGGGATCTACGAGCAGTACTTC. Translation: CASSPGIYEQYF.

The V gene is TRBV5-5, the J gene TRBJ1-4; D gene unclear. V dropped 0 bases and J dropped 4 bases, with 7 bases sitting between them. Germline CDR1 is SGHKS and CDR2 is YYEKEE (reference sequence). This CDR3 is 14 amino acids long. The CDR3 DNA reads as TGTGCCAGCAGCTTGGACATACTTAATGAAAAACTGTTTTTT. It codes for CASSLDILNEKLFF. The full variable domain, its missing parts supplied by reference TRBV5-5 and TRBJ1-4, is DAGVTQSPTHLIKTRGQQVTLRCSPISGHKSVSWYQQVLGQGPQFIFQYYEKEERGRGNFPDRFSARQFPNYSSELNVNALLLGDSALYLCASSLDILNEKLFFGSGTQLSVL.

This clonotype is a singleton in its sample. The chain has TRBV12-3 or TRBV12-4 and TRBJ1-1; 7 positions agree with TRBD1. The V gene end was trimmed by 6 bases and the J gene end by 5 bases; junction bases not matched to a gene: 6. This CDR3 has 13 amino acids. In nucleotides, the CDR3 is TGTGCCAGCAGGTTGCCACAGGGGACTGAAGCTTTCTTT. It encodes CASRLPQGTEAFF.

The gene calls are TRBV10-2 and TRBJ1-1; D not resolved. This CDR3 spans 14 amino acids. V lost 6 bases, J lost 4 bases, and 15 bases lay in between. CDR1 and CDR2 (germline): WSHSY, SAAADI. CDR3 in DNA: TGCGCCAGCAGAGGACTTACGAGAATCACTGAAGCTTTCTTT. Translating it yields CASRGLTRITEAFF.

In regard to this clonotype: The junction differs from germline at one of its ends, possibly a read error. The chain recombines TRBV25-1 with TRBJ1-2, with 7 bases lining up with TRBD1. The germline V gene encodes CDR1 MGHDK and CDR2 SYGVNS. CDR3 size: 16 residues. Here the CDR3 reads CAGSPQGEPRWYGYTF. The CDR3 DNA follows: TGTGCCGGCAGTCCCCAGGGGGAGCCTAGGTGGTATGGCTACACCTTC.

With regard to this clonotype: A much larger clone differs from this one at a single base, so this may be a read error. The rearrangement uses TRBV7-2 and TRBJ2-7, with D maybe TRBD2 (5 bases). V lost 3 bases and J lost 6, with 12 bases in between. The CDR3 loop spans 13 amino acids. Per germline, CDR1 SGHTA and CDR2 FQGNSA. The CDR3 DNA is TGTGCCAGCAGCTTTGAGGGAATGTGCGAGCAGTACTTC. Its protein is CASSFEGMCEQYF.

This clonotype was counted a few times. CDR3 amino acids: CSAQGESMNTEAFF. The CDR3 nucleotides read TGCAGTGCACAGGGAGAATCCATGAACACTGAAGCTTTCTTT. The chain carries TRBV20-1 and TRBJ1-1; D may be TRBD1 (6 bases). CDR1 is DFQATT, CDR2 SNEGSKA, per germline (reference sequence). Trimming took off 6 bases at V and 0 bases at J, with 14 bases between the two ends. This CDR3 contains 14 residues.

This chain links TRBV28 with TRBJ2-1, with TRBD2 matching 11 bases. Germline V gives CDR1 MDHEN, CDR2 SYDVKM. V lost 4 bases, J lost 4 bases, and 12 bases stayed unmatched. CDR3 length equals 18 residues. As DNA, the CDR3 is TGTGCCAGCAGTTCCTCTTCTAGCGGGGGGCTTCCTTACAATGAGCAGTTCTTC. This gives the protein CASSSSSSGGLPYNEQFF.

The chain combines TRBV10-3 with TRBJ2-3; a possible D gene is TRBD1 (6 bases). CDR1 and CDR2 (germline): ENHRY, SYGVKD. This CDR3 region has 13 residues. The CDR3 loop is CATENRVTDTQYF. CDR3 coding DNA: TGTGCAACGGAAAACAGGGTGACAGATACGCAGTATTTT.

The V and J genes are TRBV6-2 or TRBV6-3 and TRBJ2-5; perhaps TRBD2 as D (5 bases). TRBJ2-7 matches the DNA end more closely, so the J call is doubtful. This CDR3 contains 14 residues. Per the germline V gene, CDR1 is MNHEY and CDR2 is SVGEGT. The CDR3 region is CASRDSGSLNEQYF. CDR3 in DNA: TGTGCCAGCAGAGATTCGGGGAGCTTAAACGAGCAGTACTTC.

J is TRBJ2-3 and V is TRBV20-1, with TRBD2 matching over 8 bases. The CDR3 spans 13 residues. From germline, CDR1 is DFQATT and CDR2 SNEGSKA (reference sequence). V was pared by 8 bases and J by 2 bases, with 6 bases of the junction left unmatched. Here the CDR3 DNA reads TGCAGTCGCCGGGGGGGAGTCACAGATACGCAGTATTTT. Its protein product is CSRRGGVTDTQYF.